The clone carrying this T cell receptor (beta chain) was seen just once. Antigen specificity is unknown. The sample comes from a study of T cell responses to AZD1222 COVID-19 vaccine. Study-level information: Doses given second, at about 4 or about 12 weeks, were pooled. Study-level results: A reported finding is that nearly half of spike-specific TCRs target unmutated variant regions. Just a handful of AZD1222 recipients were seropositive at baseline.

TCRdb's table, derived via immunoSEQ multiplex PCR, lists solely in-frame clones and lacks some. This table holds some 75,000 clones, 88% found once. The sequencing here drew on peripheral blood, taken on day 0 of AZD1222 vaccination. This receptor was identified in an adult in good health.

The DNA of the CDR3 is TGTGCCAGCTCACCAACGGCTAGCGGGGCGAACACCGGGGAGCTGTTTTTT. Residues: CASSPTASGANTGELFF. The chain links TRBV18 to TRBJ2-2; 9 positions match TRBD2. CDR1 and CDR2 from the germline V gene are KGHSH and LQKENI. The length of the CDR3 is 17 residues. With V trimmed by 2 bases and J by 0 bases, 4 bases remained unmatched.